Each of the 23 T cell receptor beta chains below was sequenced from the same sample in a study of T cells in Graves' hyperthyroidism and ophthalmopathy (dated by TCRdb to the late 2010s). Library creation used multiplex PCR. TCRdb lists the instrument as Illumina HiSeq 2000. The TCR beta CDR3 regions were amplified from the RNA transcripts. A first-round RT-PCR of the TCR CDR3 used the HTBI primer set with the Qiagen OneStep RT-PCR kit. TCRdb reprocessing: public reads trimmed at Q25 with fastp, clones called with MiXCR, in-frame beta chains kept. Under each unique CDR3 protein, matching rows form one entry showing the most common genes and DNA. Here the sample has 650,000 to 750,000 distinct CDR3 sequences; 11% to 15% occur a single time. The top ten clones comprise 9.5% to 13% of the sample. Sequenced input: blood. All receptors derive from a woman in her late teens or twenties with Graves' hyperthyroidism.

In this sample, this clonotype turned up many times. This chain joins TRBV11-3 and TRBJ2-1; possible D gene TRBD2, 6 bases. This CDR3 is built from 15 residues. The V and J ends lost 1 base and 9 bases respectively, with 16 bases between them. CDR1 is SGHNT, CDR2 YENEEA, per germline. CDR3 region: CASSLVSGASSEQFF. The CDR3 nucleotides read TGTGCCAGCAGCTTAGTTAGCGGCGCGTCGTCTGAGCAGTTCTTC. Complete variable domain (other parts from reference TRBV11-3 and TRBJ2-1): EAGVVQSPRYKIIEKKQPVAFWCNPISGHNTLYWYLQNLGQGPELLIRYENEEAVDDSQLPKDRFSAERLKGVDSTLKIQPAELGDSAVYLCASSLVSGASSEQFFGPGTRLTVL.

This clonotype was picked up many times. CDR3 in DNA: TGTGCCAGCAGTGATTTCCCCACAGATACGCAGTATTTT. This codes for CASSDFPTDTQYF. The gene calls are TRBV2 and TRBJ2-3; D unclear. Per the germline V gene, CDR1 is SNHLY and CDR2 is FYNNEI. CDR3 length: 13 residues. V was pared by 3 bases and J by 2 bases, with 6 bases between.

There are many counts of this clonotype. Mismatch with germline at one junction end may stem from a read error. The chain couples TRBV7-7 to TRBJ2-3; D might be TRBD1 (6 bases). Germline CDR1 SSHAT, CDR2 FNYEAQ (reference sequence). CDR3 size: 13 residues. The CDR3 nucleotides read TGTGCTAGCAGCTTCCGGGACATAGATACGCAGTATTTT. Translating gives CASSFRDIDTQYF.

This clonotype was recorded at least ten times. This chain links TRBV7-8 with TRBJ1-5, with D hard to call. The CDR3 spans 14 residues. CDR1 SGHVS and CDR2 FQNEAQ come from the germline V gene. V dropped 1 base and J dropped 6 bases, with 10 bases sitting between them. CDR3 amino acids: CASSLDSDPQPQHF. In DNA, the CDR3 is TGTGCCAGCAGCTTAGATTCAGATCCTCAGCCCCAGCATTTT.

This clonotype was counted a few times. The CDR3 bases are TGCAGTGCCAGCCGGACAGGGTCTGAAGCTTTCTTT. Protein sequence: CSASRTGSEAFF. The rearrangement joins TRBV20-1 to TRBJ1-1, with TRBD1 identical over 8 bases. V shed 6 bases, J shed 6 bases, and the junction held 6 bases outside the gene matches. The CDR3 length is 12 residues. Germline CDR1 and CDR2: DFQATT and SNEGSKA (reference sequence).

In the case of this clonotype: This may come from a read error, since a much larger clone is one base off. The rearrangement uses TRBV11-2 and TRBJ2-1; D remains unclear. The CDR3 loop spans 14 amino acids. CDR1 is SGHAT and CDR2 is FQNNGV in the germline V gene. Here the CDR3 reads CASSLVSLGHDQFF. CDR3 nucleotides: TGTGCCAGCAGCTTAGTGTCTCTAGGGCATGATCAGTTCTTC.

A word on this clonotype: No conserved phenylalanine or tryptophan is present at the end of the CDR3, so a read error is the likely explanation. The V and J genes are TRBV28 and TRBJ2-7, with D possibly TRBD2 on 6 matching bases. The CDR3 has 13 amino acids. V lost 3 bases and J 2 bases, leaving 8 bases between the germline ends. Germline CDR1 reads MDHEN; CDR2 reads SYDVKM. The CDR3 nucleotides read TGTGCCAGCAGTTTTGGGGGGACCTACGAGCAGTACCTC. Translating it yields CASSFGGTYEQYL.

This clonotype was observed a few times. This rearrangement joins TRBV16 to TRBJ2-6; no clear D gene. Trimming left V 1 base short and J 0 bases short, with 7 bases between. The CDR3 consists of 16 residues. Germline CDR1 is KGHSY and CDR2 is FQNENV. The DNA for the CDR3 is TGTGCCAGCAGCCAATGGAAGGGCTCTGGGGCCAACGTCCTGACTTTC. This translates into CASSQWKGSGANVLTF.

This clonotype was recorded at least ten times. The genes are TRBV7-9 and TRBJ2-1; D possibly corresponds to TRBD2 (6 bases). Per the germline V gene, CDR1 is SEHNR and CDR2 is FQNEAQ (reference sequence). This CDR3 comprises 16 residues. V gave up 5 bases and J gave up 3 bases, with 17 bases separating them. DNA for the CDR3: TGTGCCAGCAGCACATACGGGAGCGGAATCTACAATGAGCAGTTCTTC. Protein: CASSTYGSGIYNEQFF.

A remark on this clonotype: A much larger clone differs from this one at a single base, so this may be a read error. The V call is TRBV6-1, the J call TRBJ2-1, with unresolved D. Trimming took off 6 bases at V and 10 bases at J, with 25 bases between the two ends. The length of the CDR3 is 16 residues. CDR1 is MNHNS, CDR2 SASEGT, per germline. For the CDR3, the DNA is TGTGCCAGCAGCTCGCGAACCTCAGCGTTGGGCCACGAGCAGTTCTTC. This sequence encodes CASSSRTSALGHEQFF.

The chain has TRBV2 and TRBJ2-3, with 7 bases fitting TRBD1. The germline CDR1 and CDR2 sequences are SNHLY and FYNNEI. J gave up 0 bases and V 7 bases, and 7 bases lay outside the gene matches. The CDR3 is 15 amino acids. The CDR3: CASTRTGLSTDTQYF. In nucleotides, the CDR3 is TGTGCCAGCACCAGGACAGGTCTTAGCACAGATACGCAGTATTTT. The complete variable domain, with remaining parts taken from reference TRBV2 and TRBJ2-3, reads EPEVTQTPSHQVTQMGQEVILRCVPISNHLYFYWYRQILGQKVEFLVSFYNNEISEKSEIFDDQFSVERPDGSNFTLKIRSTKLEDSAMYFCASTRTGLSTDTQYFGPGTRLTVL.

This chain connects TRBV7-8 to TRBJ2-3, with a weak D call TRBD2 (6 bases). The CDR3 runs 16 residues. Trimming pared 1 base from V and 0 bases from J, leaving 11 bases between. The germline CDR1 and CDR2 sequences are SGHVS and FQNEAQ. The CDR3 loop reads CASSLVDGGSTDTQYF. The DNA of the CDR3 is TGTGCCAGCAGCTTAGTCGACGGGGGTAGCACAGATACGCAGTATTTT.

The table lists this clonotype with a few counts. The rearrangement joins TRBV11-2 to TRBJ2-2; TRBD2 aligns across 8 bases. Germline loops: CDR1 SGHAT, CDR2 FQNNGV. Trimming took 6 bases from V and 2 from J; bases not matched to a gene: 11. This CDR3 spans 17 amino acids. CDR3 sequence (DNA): TGTGCCAGCAGGTCTTTGGGTAGCGGGGAAAACACCGGGGAGCTGTTTTTT. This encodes CASRSLGSGENTGELFF. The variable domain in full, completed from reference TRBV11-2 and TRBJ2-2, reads EAGVAQSPRYKIIEKRQSVAFWCNPISGHATLYWYQQILGQGPKLLIQFQNNGVVDDSQLPKDRFSAERLKGVDSTLKIQPAKLEDSAVYLCASRSLGSGENTGELFFGEGSRLTVL.

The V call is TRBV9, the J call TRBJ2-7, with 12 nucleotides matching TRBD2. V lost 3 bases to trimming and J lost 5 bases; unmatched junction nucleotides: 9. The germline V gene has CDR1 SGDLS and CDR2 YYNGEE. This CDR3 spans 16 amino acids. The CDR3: CASSEPASGGVNEQYF. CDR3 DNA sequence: TGTGCCAGCAGCGAGCCCGCTAGCGGGGGGGTTAACGAGCAGTACTTC.

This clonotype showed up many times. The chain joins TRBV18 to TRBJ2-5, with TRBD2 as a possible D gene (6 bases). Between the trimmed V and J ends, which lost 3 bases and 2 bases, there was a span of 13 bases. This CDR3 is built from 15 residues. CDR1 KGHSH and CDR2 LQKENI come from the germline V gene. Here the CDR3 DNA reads TGTGCCAGCTCACCTTCGACTAGAAGGCAAGAGACCCAGTACTTC. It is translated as CASSPSTRRQETQYF.

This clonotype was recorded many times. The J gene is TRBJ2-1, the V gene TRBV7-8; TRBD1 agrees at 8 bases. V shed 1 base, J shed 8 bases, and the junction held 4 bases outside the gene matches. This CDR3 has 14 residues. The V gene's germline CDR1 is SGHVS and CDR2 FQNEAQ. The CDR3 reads CASSLVDRGDEQFF. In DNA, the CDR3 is TGTGCCAGCAGCTTAGTCGACAGGGGCGATGAGCAGTTCTTC.

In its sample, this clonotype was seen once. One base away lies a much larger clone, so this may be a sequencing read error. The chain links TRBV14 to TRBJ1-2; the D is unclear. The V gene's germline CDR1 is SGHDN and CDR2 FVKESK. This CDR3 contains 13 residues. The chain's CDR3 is CASSPGINYGHTF. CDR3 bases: TGTGCCAGCAGCCCCGGGATTAACTATGGCCACACCTTC.

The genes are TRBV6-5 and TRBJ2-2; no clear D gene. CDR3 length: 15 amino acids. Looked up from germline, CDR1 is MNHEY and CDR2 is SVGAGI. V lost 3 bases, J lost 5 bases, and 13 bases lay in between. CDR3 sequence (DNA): TGTGCCAGCAGTTATTTGTCTGACGGAACCGGGGAGCTGTTTTTT. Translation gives CASSYLSDGTGELFF.

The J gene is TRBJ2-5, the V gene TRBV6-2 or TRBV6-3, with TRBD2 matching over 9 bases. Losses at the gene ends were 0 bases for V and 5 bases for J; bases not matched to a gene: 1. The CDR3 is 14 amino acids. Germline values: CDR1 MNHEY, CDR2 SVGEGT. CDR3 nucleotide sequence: TGTGCCAGCAGTTACTCGGGACTAGCCGAGACCCAGTACTTC. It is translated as CASSYSGLAETQYF.

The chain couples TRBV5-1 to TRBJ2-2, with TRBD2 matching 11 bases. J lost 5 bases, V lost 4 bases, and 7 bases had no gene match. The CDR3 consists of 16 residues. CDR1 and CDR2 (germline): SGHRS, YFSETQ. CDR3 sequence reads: CASSPRASGGTGELFF. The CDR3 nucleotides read TGCGCCAGCAGCCCCCGAGCTAGCGGGGGGACCGGGGAGCTGTTTTTT.

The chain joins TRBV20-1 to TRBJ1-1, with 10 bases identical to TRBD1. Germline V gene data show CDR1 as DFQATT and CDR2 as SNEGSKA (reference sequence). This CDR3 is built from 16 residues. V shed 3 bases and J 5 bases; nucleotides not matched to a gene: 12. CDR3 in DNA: TGCAGTGCTAGCCGGGGGGACAGGGGTGAGTGGACTGAAGCTTTCTTT. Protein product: CSASRGDRGEWTEAFF.

The CDR3, as DNA: TGTGCCAGTAGCCGGGGGGACGACACAGATACGCAGTATTTT. This gives the protein CASSRGDDTDTQYF. The V and J genes are TRBV19 and TRBJ2-3; TRBD2 aligns across 7 bases. The CDR3 runs 14 residues. Per the germline V gene, CDR1 is LNHDA and CDR2 is SQIVND (reference sequence). The ends lost 6 bases at V and 2 bases at J; junction bases unmatched: 5.

The DNA of the CDR3 is TGTGCCAGCGGACTAGCGGGACAGGGGGACAATGAGCAGTTCTTC. The encoded protein is CASGLAGQGDNEQFF. The chain is built from TRBV2 and TRBJ2-1; perhaps TRBD2 as D (12 bases). Germline CDR1 is SNHLY and CDR2 is FYNNEI. V gave up 8 bases and J gave up 5 bases, with 19 bases separating them. This CDR3 spans 15 amino acids.